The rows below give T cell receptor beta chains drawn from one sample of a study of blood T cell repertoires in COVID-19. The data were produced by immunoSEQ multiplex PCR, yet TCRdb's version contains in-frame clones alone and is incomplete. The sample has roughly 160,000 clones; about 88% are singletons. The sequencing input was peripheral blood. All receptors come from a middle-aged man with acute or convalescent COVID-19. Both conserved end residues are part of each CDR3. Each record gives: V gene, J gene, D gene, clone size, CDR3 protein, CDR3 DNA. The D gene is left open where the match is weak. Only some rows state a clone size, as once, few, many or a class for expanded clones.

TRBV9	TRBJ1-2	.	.	CASSADPSLVGAYGYTF	TGTGCCAGCAGCGCCGACCCCTCGCTAGTCGGCGCCTATGGCTACACCTTC
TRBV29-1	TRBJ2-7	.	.	CSVRGIFSYEQYF	TGCAGCGTTCGGGGGATCTTCTCCTACGAGCAGTACTTC
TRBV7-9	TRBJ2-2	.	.	CASSLSSQGNTGELFF	TGTGCCAGCAGCTTAAGTAGCCAGGGCAATACCGGGGAGCTGTTTTTT
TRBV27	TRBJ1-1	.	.	CASSLEIYTEAFF	TGTGCCAGCAGTTTAGAGATCTACACTGAAGCTTTCTTT
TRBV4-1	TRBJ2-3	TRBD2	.	CASSLSGGAADTQYF	TGCGCCAGCAGCCTTAGCGGGGGGGCGGCAGATACGCAGTATTTT
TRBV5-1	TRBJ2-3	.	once	CASSLVGGNTDTQYF	TGCGCCAGCAGCTTAGTTGGGGGGAACACAGATACGCAGTATTTT
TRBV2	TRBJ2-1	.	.	CASSSDNEQFF	TGTGCCAGCAGTTCTGACAATGAGCAGTTCTTC
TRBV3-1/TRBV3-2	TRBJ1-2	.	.	CASSQGAIAGQSYGYTF	TGTGCCAGCAGCCAAGGAGCAATCGCAGGTCAGAGCTATGGCTACACCTTC
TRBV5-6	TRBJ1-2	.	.	CASSLVTANYGYTF	TGTGCCAGCAGCTTGGTGACAGCTAACTATGGCTACACCTTC
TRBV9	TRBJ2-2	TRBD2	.	CASSVGGGTGELFF	TGTGCCAGCAGCGTAGGCGGGGGCACCGGGGAGCTGTTTTTT
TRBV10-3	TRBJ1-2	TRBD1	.	CAISESKGDRGYGYTF	TGTGCCATCAGTGAGTCGAAAGGGGACAGAGGTTATGGCTACACCTTC
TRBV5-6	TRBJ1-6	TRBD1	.	CASSRNRGEFNSPLHF	TGTGCCAGCAGCCGTAACAGGGGAGAGTTTAATTCACCCCTCCACTTT
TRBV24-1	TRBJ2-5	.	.	CATSGLRDAVRYQETQYF	TGTGCCACCAGTGGACTAAGGGATGCGGTAAGGTACCAAGAGACCCAGTACTTC
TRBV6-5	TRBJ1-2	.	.	CASSYAAMNNYGYTF	TGTGCCAGCAGTTACGCGGCTATGAACAACTATGGCTACACCTTC
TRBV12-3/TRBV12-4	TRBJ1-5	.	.	CASSFGGQPQHF	TGTGCCAGCAGTTTCGGAGGTCAGCCCCAGCATTTT
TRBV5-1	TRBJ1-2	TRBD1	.	CASSLGGQTLNYGYTF	TGCGCCAGCAGCTTGGGGGGACAGACGCTGAACTATGGCTACACCTTC
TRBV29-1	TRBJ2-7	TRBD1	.	CSVRQGNNYEQYF	TGCAGCGTGAGACAGGGGAATAACTACGAGCAGTACTTC